These T cell receptor beta chains were read from a single sample in a study of beta chain features in type 1 diabetes. Using immunoSEQ multiplex PCR, the repertoire was profiled, and TCRdb retains in-frame clones only, with some absent. In the table there are around 690,000 clones, over 10% of which are singletons. Sequenced sample: naive CD4+ T cells from blood. The source is a young man with type 1 diabetes. Each CDR3 is given without its conserved first and last residue. Each record gives: V gene, CDR3 length, J gene, CDR3 protein.

v_call: TRBV11-2; cdr3_length: 11; j_call: TRBJ2-3; cdr3_aa: ASSSAGSDTQY
v_call: TRBV10-3; cdr3_length: 11; j_call: TRBJ1-3; cdr3_aa: AITGTRGNTIY
v_call: TRBV4-2; cdr3_length: 13; j_call: TRBJ1-2; cdr3_aa: ASSQDPGTGTGYT
v_call: TRBV6-6; cdr3_length: 14; j_call: TRBJ2-3; cdr3_aa: ASSYSGVRGTDTQY
v_call: TRBV10-3; cdr3_length: 14; j_call: TRBJ1-1; cdr3_aa: AISESAVSGGTEAF
v_call: TRBV7-9; cdr3_length: 13; j_call: TRBJ1-3; cdr3_aa: ASSLQGSPGNTIY
v_call: TRBV5-1; cdr3_length: 14; j_call: TRBJ2-2; cdr3_aa: ASSSGTSGNTGELF
v_call: TRBV7-9; cdr3_length: 9; j_call: TRBJ2-7; cdr3_aa: ASSARNEQY
v_call: TRBV14; cdr3_length: 14; j_call: TRBJ2-1; cdr3_aa: ASSPMTAGLSGEQF
v_call: TRBV6-5; cdr3_length: 13; j_call: TRBJ2-7; cdr3_aa: ASSYPGGGRYEQY
v_call: TRBV7-9; cdr3_length: 17; j_call: TRBJ1-2; cdr3_aa: ASSFHRDRELFGNYGYT
v_call: TRBV27; cdr3_length: 13; j_call: TRBJ2-2; cdr3_aa: ASSLDPYGLGELF
v_call: TRBV7-6; cdr3_length: 15; j_call: TRBJ2-5; cdr3_aa: ASSAHYPLGQQETQY
v_call: TRBV27; cdr3_length: 12; j_call: TRBJ2-7; cdr3_aa: ASGNRDFSYEQY
v_call: TRBV6-1; cdr3_length: 11; j_call: TRBJ2-3; cdr3_aa: AGGTHSTDTQY
v_call: TRBV7-9; cdr3_length: 12; j_call: TRBJ1-1; cdr3_aa: ASSPGTGDTEAF
v_call: TRBV29-1; cdr3_length: 11; j_call: TRBJ1-4; cdr3_aa: SAYRGTNEKLF
v_call: TRBV7-2; cdr3_length: 14; j_call: TRBJ1-5; cdr3_aa: ASSPQLGVSNQPQH
v_call: TRBV14; cdr3_length: 11; j_call: TRBJ2-2; cdr3_aa: ASSPQDTGELF
v_call: TRBV11-2; cdr3_length: 11; j_call: TRBJ1-2; cdr3_aa: ASSFKGTYGYT
v_call: TRBV18; cdr3_length: 17; j_call: TRBJ2-2; cdr3_aa: ASSPPPGSSFANTGELF
v_call: TRBV29-1; cdr3_length: 12; j_call: TRBJ2-1; cdr3_aa: SVGGLLGPNEQF
v_call: TRBV7-9; cdr3_length: 11; j_call: TRBJ1-1; cdr3_aa: ASSDSTNTEAF
v_call: TRBV29-1; cdr3_length: 11; j_call: TRBJ2-5; cdr3_aa: SVRASGGETQY
v_call: TRBV30; cdr3_length: 11; j_call: TRBJ2-7; cdr3_aa: AWSVGQGGEQY
v_call: TRBV27; cdr3_length: 12; j_call: TRBJ2-2; cdr3_aa: ASSNRANTGELF
v_call: TRBV7-9; cdr3_length: 13; j_call: TRBJ2-7; cdr3_aa: ASSLAAGQSYEQY
v_call: TRBV7-2; cdr3_length: 15; j_call: TRBJ2-7; cdr3_aa: ASSRTSGGIGHYEQY
v_call: TRBV19; cdr3_length: 12; j_call: TRBJ2-7; cdr3_aa: ASSSAGPSYEQY
v_call: TRBV10-3; cdr3_length: 11; j_call: TRBJ2-1; cdr3_aa: AISESNEGEQF
v_call: TRBV29-1; cdr3_length: 14; j_call: TRBJ1-4; cdr3_aa: SVPEGSTGYMEKLF